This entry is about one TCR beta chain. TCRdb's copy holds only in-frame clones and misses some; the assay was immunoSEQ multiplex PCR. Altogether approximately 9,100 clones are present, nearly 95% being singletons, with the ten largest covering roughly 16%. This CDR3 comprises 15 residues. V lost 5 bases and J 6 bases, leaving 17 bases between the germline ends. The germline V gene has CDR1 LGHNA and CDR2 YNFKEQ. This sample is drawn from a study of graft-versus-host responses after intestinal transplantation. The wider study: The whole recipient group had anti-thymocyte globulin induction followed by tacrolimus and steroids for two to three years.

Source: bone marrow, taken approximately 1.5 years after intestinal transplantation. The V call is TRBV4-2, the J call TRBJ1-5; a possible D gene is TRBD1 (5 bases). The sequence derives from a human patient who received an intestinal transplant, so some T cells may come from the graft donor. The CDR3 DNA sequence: TGTGCCAGCAGCGAGATGACAGATTTTACTCAGCCCCAGCATTTT. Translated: CASSEMTDFTQPQHF.